This is a list of T cell receptor beta chains from one sample in a study of T cells in Graves' hyperthyroidism and ophthalmopathy. Each CDR3 protein gets one entry after TCRdb re-called the multiplex PCR reads with MiXCR. The sample shows 300,000 to 400,000 distinct CDR3 sequences, around 20% of them seen only once. The sample was blood. These receptors all come from a woman aged 45-60 years with Graves' hyperthyroidism. The CDR3 runs from the conserved cysteine through the conserved F or W. Fields, in order: V gene, J gene, D gene, clone size, CDR3 DNA, CDR3 protein. A D gene is named only where the DNA matches it firmly. Clone size appears in some rows only: once, few, many, or a class for an expanded clone.

TRBV27,TRBJ2-1,.,many,TGTGCCAGCAGTTTATCCAGGACCTACAATGAGCAGTTCTTC,CASSLSRTYNEQFF
TRBV28,TRBJ2-7,.,.,TGTGCCAGCAGACTTCGGGGGGGACAGGGACGGGGCGAGCAGTACTTC,CASRLRGGQGRGEQYF
TRBV20-1,TRBJ2-7,TRBD2,many,TGCAGTGCCTGGACTAGCGGGCCACCCTACGAGCAGTACTTC,CSAWTSGPPYEQYF
TRBV5-8,TRBJ1-1,.,few,TGTGCCAGCAGCTTAGCCCAGAGAGGAGGGACTGAAGCTTTCTTT,CASSLAQRGGTEAFF
TRBV5-6,TRBJ2-7,.,.,TGTGCCAGCAGCTTGCCCGGGGGAGAGCCTGTCTACGAGCAGTACTTC,CASSLPGGEPVYEQYF
TRBV19,TRBJ2-2,TRBD2,.,TGTGCCACCCCTAGCGGGGGGCCCAACACCGGGGAGCTGTTTTTT,CATPSGGPNTGELFF
TRBV3-1,TRBJ2-7,TRBD1,.,TGTGCCAGCAGCCAGGGACAGGGGGCGACCCTCGGTGGCTACGAGCAGTACTTC,CASSQGQGATLGGYEQYF
TRBV10-1,TRBJ1-1,.,.,TGCGCCAGCAGTGAGTCTGGCAGGGGGAACACTGAAGCTTTCTTT,CASSESGRGNTEAFF
TRBV6-5,TRBJ2-4,.,.,TGTGCCAGCAGTTACTCACCGACCAAAAACATTCAGTACTTC,CASSYSPTKNIQYF
TRBV28,TRBJ2-7,TRBD2,.,TGTGCCAGCAGTTTCGGCGGGAGGGTTGGCGAGCAGTACTTC,CASSFGGRVGEQYF
TRBV7-8,TRBJ2-5,.,many,TGTGCCAGCAGCCGGACCCTGGGGAAAGAGACCCAGTACTTC,CASSRTLGKETQYF
TRBV5-1,TRBJ2-7,TRBD1,.,TGCGCCAGCAGCCGACAGGGGGACAGCTCCTACGAGCAGTACTTC,CASSRQGDSSYEQYF
TRBV28,TRBJ2-2,.,many,TGTGCCAGCAGTTCAAGCACCGGGGAGCTGTTTTTT,CASSSSTGELFF
TRBV9,TRBJ2-1,.,few,TGTGCCAGCAGCACAGCTTCGGATTTCCTCAATGAGCAGTTCTTC,CASSTASDFLNEQFF
TRBV28,TRBJ2-5,TRBD2,.,TGTGCCAGCAGTTCCCAGCGGGAGGGTGGGACCCAGTACTTC,CASSSQREGGTQYF
TRBV6-2/TRBV6-3,TRBJ1-6,.,many,TGTGCCAGCAGGCGGGATGGTAATTCACCCCTCCACTTT,CASRRDGNSPLHF
TRBV20-1,TRBJ1-5,.,.,TGCAGTGCTAGAGATAGGGGGGCTGGTCAGCCCCAGCATTTT,CSARDRGAGQPQHF
TRBV30,TRBJ2-1,TRBD1,.,TGTGCCTGGACCTCCCCCGCGGCAGGGGGATACAATGAGCAGTTCTTC,CAWTSPAAGGYNEQFF
TRBV28,TRBJ2-1,TRBD2,.,TGTGCCAGCAGTCCGTGGATGGGACTAGCGGGCCAAGGGGAATCCTACAATGAGCAGTTCTTC,CASSPWMGLAGQGESYNEQFF
TRBV15,TRBJ2-5,.,.,TGTGTCACCAGCAGGGGGGGGACGACCCAAGAGACCCAGTACTTC,CVTSRGGTTQETQYF
TRBV5-1,TRBJ2-2,.,few,TGCGCCAGCAACGACCTCCCCCTGGGGCTAAACACCGGGGAGCTGTTTTTT,CASNDLPLGLNTGELFF
TRBV25-1,TRBJ2-5,TRBD1,.,TGTGCCAGCAGTGAAGCCCCCCCCCCCCAACAGGGGATCCAAGAGACCCAGTACTTC,CASSEAPPPQQGIQETQYF
TRBV30,TRBJ2-3,.,many,TGTGCCTGGAGTGTAACGTCAGCCGGCACAGATACGCAGTATTTT,CAWSVTSAGTDTQYF
TRBV13,TRBJ1-2,.,.,TGTGCCAGCAGCTTCGGCAGGGCCTTCTATGGCTACACCTTC,CASSFGRAFYGYTF
TRBV7-9,TRBJ2-7,TRBD2,many,TGTGCCAGCAGCCCTGACGGGAGGCCGGGGCCAGTCGAGCAGTACTTC,CASSPDGRPGPVEQYF
TRBV15,TRBJ1-2,.,many,TGTGCCACCAGCAGAAATCTGGCCGGGGACCATGGCTACACCTTC,CATSRNLAGDHGYTF
TRBV7-8,TRBJ2-3,.,many,TGTGCCAGCAGCTTAAACAGCCTCACAGATACGCAGTATTTT,CASSLNSLTDTQYF
TRBV30,TRBJ1-5,.,many,TGTGCCTGGAGTGTCGATAGCAATCAGCCCCAGCATTTT,CAWSVDSNQPQHF
TRBV2,TRBJ1-2,.,many,TGTGCCAGCAGTGAGCAGAGCAGGGCCTACTATGGCTACACCTTC,CASSEQSRAYYGYTF
TRBV7-3,TRBJ1-2,TRBD1,many,TGTGCCAGCAGCCAACAGGGGGCCTATGGCTACACCTTC,CASSQQGAYGYTF
TRBV27,TRBJ1-1,TRBD1,.,TGTGCCAGCAGTGGTCCGGGACAGGGTTACACTGAAGCTTTCTTT,CASSGPGQGYTEAFF
TRBV7-8,TRBJ2-3,TRBD2,many,TGTGCCAGCAGCTTAGTGCCCCCGGGACTAGCGGGAGTGGGCACAGATACGCAGTATTTT,CASSLVPPGLAGVGTDTQYF
TRBV19,TRBJ2-3,TRBD1,.,TGTGCCAGTAGTGTGGACAGGGTCATTGAGACGCAGTATTTT,CASSVDRVIETQYF
TRBV5-1,TRBJ2-3,TRBD1,.,TGCGCCAGCAGCCCCGGACAGGGGGCTGCTACAGATACGCAGTATTTT,CASSPGQGAATDTQYF
TRBV12-3/TRBV12-4,TRBJ1-2,.,few,TGTGCCAGCAGTTTAAGTCAGGTTCCAAATGGCTACACCTTC,CASSLSQVPNGYTF
TRBV2,TRBJ2-1,TRBD1,many,TGTGCCAGCACTGGGACAGCGCAGGGCAATGAGCAGTTCTTC,CASTGTAQGNEQFF
TRBV18,TRBJ2-7,TRBD1,many,TGTGCCAGCTCACCAGTGGGACAGCTCTCCGAGCAGTACTTC,CASSPVGQLSEQYF
TRBV11-3,TRBJ2-3,TRBD2,many,TGTGCCAGCAGCATGTATCCCGGGACTAGCAGCACAGATACGCAGTATTTT,CASSMYPGTSSTDTQYF
TRBV19,TRBJ2-1,.,.,TGTGCCAGTACCCCGGACGGAACCTTTTACAATGAGCAGTTCTTC,CASTPDGTFYNEQFF
TRBV19,TRBJ2-7,.,many,TGTGCCAGTAACGGCAGGGATTACGAGCAGTACTTC,CASNGRDYEQYF
TRBV6-5,TRBJ2-1,.,.,TGTGCCAGCAGTTTTTTCAGAAACAATGAGCAGTTCTTC,CASSFFRNNEQFF
TRBV30,TRBJ1-6,.,many,TGTGCCTGGAGTGTCGACGGCCATAATTCACCCCTCCACTTT,CAWSVDGHNSPLHF
TRBV2,TRBJ1-2,.,many,TGTGCCAGTTCGGCCTCGGGGCTCTTGTATGGCTACACCTTC,CASSASGLLYGYTF
TRBV9,TRBJ2-5,.,.,TGTGCCAGCAGCGTAGACCGGGCAGAGGAGACCCAGTACTTC,CASSVDRAEETQYF
TRBV29-1,TRBJ2-5,.,.,TGCAGCGGAACAGGGTTCCAAGAGACCCAGTACTTC,CSGTGFQETQYF
TRBV20-1,TRBJ1-5,.,many,TGCAGTGCTAGAGCGAGGAACAATCAGCCCCAGCATTTT,CSARARNNQPQHF
TRBV24-1,TRBJ2-2,.,.,TGTGCCACCAGTGATTCTCTTGTGAACACCGGGGAGCTGTTTTTT,CATSDSLVNTGELFF
TRBV24-1,TRBJ2-1,TRBD1,few,TGTGCCACCAGTGACGGACAGGGGGCGACGGACGAGCAGTTCTTC,CATSDGQGATDEQFF
TRBV5-1,TRBJ1-1,.,many,TGCGCCAGCAGCCCTAGTACAGGGTCAGGAACTGAAGCTTTCTTT,CASSPSTGSGTEAFF
TRBV20-1,TRBJ2-1,.,many,TGCAGTGCTAGAGATCTTCGTTCCTATGAGCAGTTCTTC,CSARDLRSYEQFF
TRBV6-1,TRBJ1-2,TRBD1,many,TGTGCCAGCAGTTCTAAAGCCTTACAGGGGCCACACTATGGCTACACCTTC,CASSSKALQGPHYGYTF
TRBV28,TRBJ2-7,.,many,TGTGCCAGCAGTTTCGGTAACTACGAGCAGTACTTC,CASSFGNYEQYF
TRBV10-3,TRBJ2-1,TRBD2,.,TGTGCCATCAGTGAATGGACTAGCGGGCACACGTCAGGCAATGAGCAGTTCTTC,CAISEWTSGHTSGNEQFF
TRBV6-1,TRBJ2-7,TRBD2,many,TGTGCCAGCGGGCCTCGGGGGGGAAGCTCCTACGAGCAGTACTTC,CASGPRGGSSYEQYF
TRBV20-1,TRBJ2-1,.,few,TGCAGTGCTAGTCTCTACGATGAGCAGTTCTTC,CSASLYDEQFF
TRBV14,TRBJ1-3,.,few,TGTGCCAGCAGCCTACAGGATGGAAACACCATATATTTT,CASSLQDGNTIYF
TRBV6-2/TRBV6-3,TRBJ2-1,.,many,TGTGCCAGCAGTTACCCTAAATCTGACCTTCGCTCCTACAATGAGCAGTTCTTC,CASSYPKSDLRSYNEQFF
TRBV10-3,TRBJ2-7,TRBD1,few,TGTGCCATCAGTGACCGGACAGGGACCTACGAGCAGTACTTC,CAISDRTGTYEQYF
TRBV5-1,TRBJ2-1,.,many,TGCGCCAGCAGCTCGGAATTTGGTGAGCAGTTCTTC,CASSSEFGEQFF